Only one count was recorded for the clone carrying this T cell receptor beta chain. Its antigen is unidentified. The sample holds other DNA sequences that translate to the same CDR3. Treatment of patients with chemo-refractory metastatic non-small-cell lung cancer consisted of focal radiation plus CTLA-4 blockade with ipilimumab. These data are taken from a study of radiotherapy plus CTLA-4 blockade in lung cancer. Study overall: Objective responses emerged in around 19% of patients, and 25% to 40% attained disease control. Study observations and caveats: In blood, tumor-derived TCR clones expanded after radiotherapy plus ipilimumab. In blood, early T cell clone dynamics reportedly predicted response best, together with interferon-beta.

Produced via immunoSEQ multiplex PCR; TCRdb's table is partial and in-frame only. The sample lists about 120,000 clones, around 75% occurring once. Per the germline V gene, CDR1 is SGDLS and CDR2 is YYNGEE. V was cut by 0 bases and J by 1 base, with 8 bases left in between. This CDR3 has 15 residues. The sequence was collected from a human donor with non-small cell lung cancer who had a partial response to radiotherapy plus ipilimumab. The source material was peripheral blood, sampled from a patient treated with radiotherapy plus ipilimumab. This sequence joins TRBV9 and TRBJ2-1; D is undetermined. The DNA for the CDR3 is TGTGCCAGCAGCGTAGGCTCGGGTTCCTACAATGAGCAGTTCTTC. Amino acids: CASSVGSGSYNEQFF.